These 2 T cell receptor beta chains were sequenced from one sample in a study of T cell repertoires in cytomegalovirus infection. Antigens of these TCRs are unknown. TCRdb recomputed calls from the reads with MiXCR, one row per CDR3 protein. The sample includes approximately 910,000 distinct CDR3 sequences, 31% seen only once; the top ten take about 14%. Source: cultured CD8+ T cells from PBMCs, taken from culture after CMV antigen stimulation. Every receptor here comes from a human donor in good health (CMV status not recorded). Some clones in this sample may be carry-over from other donors' samples.

The rearrangement joins TRBV3-1 to TRBJ1-1; TRBD1 might be the D (5 bases). The CDR3 is 15 amino acids. Germline CDR1 LGHDT, CDR2 YNNKEL (reference sequence). The V end was cut by 1 base, the J end by 3 bases, with 12 bases between. This chain's CDR3 is CASSQVGGRDTEAFF. The CDR3 nucleotides are TGTGCCAGCAGCCAAGTTGGGGGGAGGGACACTGAAGCTTTCTTT.

The sample holds a few counts of this clonotype. The rearrangement joins TRBV18 to TRBJ1-1; D unresolved. The CDR3 loop spans 14 amino acids. Germline CDR1 KGHSH, CDR2 LQKENI. V lost 3 bases and J 3 bases, leaving 11 bases between the germline ends. CDR3 in DNA: TGTGCCAGCTCACCGAGCGGGCTGTACACTGAAGCTTTCTTT. It yields the protein CASSPSGLYTEAFF.